These T cell receptor beta chains were read from a single sample in a study of T cell responses to AZD1222 COVID-19 vaccine. The repertoire was sequenced with immunoSEQ multiplex PCR; TCRdb's copy has only in-frame clones and lacks some. The sample contains 130,000 or so clones, over 90% of which appear only once. The specimen comprised peripheral blood, sampled on day 0 of MenACWY control vaccination. The receptor set was obtained from an adult in good health. Both conserved end residues are part of each CDR3. D genes are given only for firm matches. Only some rows state a clone size, as once, few, many or a class for expanded clones.

D gene,J gene,clone size,V gene,CDR3 DNA,CDR3 protein
-,TRBJ1-6,-,TRBV7-9,TGTGCCAGCAGCTTAAGCCCGGACGTTTTTGTTTCACCCCTCCACTTT,CASSLSPDVFVSPLHF
-,TRBJ2-7,-,TRBV5-8,TGTGCCAGCAGCTTGTCTGGGGGCGAGGGCTACGAGCAGTACTTC,CASSLSGGEGYEQYF
-,TRBJ1-5,-,TRBV20-1,TGCAGTGCTAGTCGAGATAGCAATCAGCCCCAGCATTTT,CSASRDSNQPQHF
-,TRBJ1-6,-,TRBV30,TGTGCCTGGAATGGACCGTTGGTTAATTCACCCCTCCACTTT,CAWNGPLVNSPLHF
TRBD1,TRBJ2-1,-,TRBV7-9,TGTGCCAGCAGCGCACCGGGACAGGGGAATGAGCAGTTCTTC,CASSAPGQGNEQFF
-,TRBJ2-7,-,TRBV28,TGTGCCAGCAGTGGCGCGGGGACACGATTTACCTACGAGCAGTACTTC,CASSGAGTRFTYEQYF
-,TRBJ1-5,-,TRBV20-1,TGCAGTGCTAGTGACGGGGGAACTCAGCCCCAGCATTTT,CSASDGGTQPQHF
TRBD1,TRBJ2-7,-,TRBV19,TGTGCCAGTAGTACGGGACAGGAGTCCTACGAGCAGTACTTC,CASSTGQESYEQYF
-,TRBJ2-1,few,TRBV2,TGTGCCAGCAGTGAAGGGACTGCGACCTACAATGAGCAGTTCTTC,CASSEGTATYNEQFF
-,TRBJ1-1,-,TRBV30,TGTGCCTGGAGTGGTGGGACCGAGAACACTGAAGCTTTCTTT,CAWSGGTENTEAFF
TRBD2,TRBJ2-3,-,TRBV4-1,TGCGCCAGCAGCCAAAAGCGGGAGACAGATACGCAGTATTTT,CASSQKRETDTQYF
TRBD1,TRBJ1-5,once,TRBV28,TGTGCCAGCAGGGTCCAGGGACAGGGGACTCAGCCCCAGCATTTT,CASRVQGQGTQPQHF
TRBD2,TRBJ2-3,-,TRBV6-6,TGTGCCAGCAGTTACAGCGGGGGGGAGGATACGCAGTATTTT,CASSYSGGEDTQYF
TRBD1,TRBJ1-2,-,TRBV7-9,TGTGCCAGCAGCCCTCGTTTGACAGGGGACTTTGGTGGCTACACCTTC,CASSPRLTGDFGGYTF
-,TRBJ1-2,-,TRBV11-2,TGTGCCAGCAGCTTTAATAGAGGGGGGAGCTATGGCTACACCTTC,CASSFNRGGSYGYTF
-,TRBJ2-7,few,TRBV6-2/TRBV6-3,TGTGCCAGCAGTTACTACGGGGACGAGCAGTACTTC,CASSYYGDEQYF